The 16 T cell receptor beta chains listed next were all sequenced from one sample in a study of OX40 agonist ivuxolimab in advanced cancers. The method was immunoSEQ multiplex PCR; TCRdb's version includes in-frame clones alone and lacks a portion of them. Here the sample spans 12,000 to 15,000 clones, approximately 77% being singletons. The specimen comprised CD4+ or CD8+ T cells sorted from blood, sampled in a trial of the OX40 agonist ivuxolimab. The receptor source for this set is an adult with an advanced solid tumor such as melanoma, head and neck, liver or kidney cancer.

The chain combines TRBV7-8 with TRBJ2-7, with D perhaps matching TRBD2 (7 bases). Germline CDR1 reads SGHVS; CDR2 reads FQNEAQ. The CDR3 runs to 15 residues. The V gene lost 4 bases and the J gene lost 0 bases, with 13 bases spanning the gap. This CDR3 is CASSWGGGYSYEQYF. CDR3 DNA sequence: TGTGCCAGCAGCTGGGGGGGCGGCTACTCCTACGAGCAGTACTTC. Looking up the rest from reference TRBV7-8 and TRBJ2-7 gives the full variable domain: GAGVSQSPRYKVAKRGQDVALRCDPISGHVSLFWYQQALGQGPEFLTYFQNEAQLDKSGLPSDRFFAERPEGSVSTLKIQRTQQEDSAVYLCASSWGGGYSYEQYFGPGTRLTVT.

The rearrangement uses TRBV6-5 and TRBJ2-7, with D possibly called TRBD1 or TRBD2 (7 bases each). The CDR3 runs to 15 residues. Trimming took 5 bases from V and 1 from J, leaving 15 bases between them. The germline V gene encodes CDR1 MNHEY and CDR2 SVGAGI. The CDR3 nucleotides read TGTGCCAGCAGTGCAGGGGGGGACGGGTCCTACGAGCAGTACTTC. As protein: CASSAGGDGSYEQYF.

V is TRBV6-5 and J is TRBJ1-2, with D possibly matching TRBD1 (5 bases). Trimming removed 6 bases from V and 5 bases from J, with 10 bases in between. There are 12 residues in the CDR3. CDR1 and CDR2 (germline): MNHEY, SVGAGI. This chain's CDR3 is CASRTGGYGYTF. CDR3 in DNA: TGTGCCAGCAGGACCGGGGGGTATGGCTACACCTTC.

This clone was recorded a few times. The rearrangement joins TRBV13 to TRBJ1-1; unclear D gene. The CDR3 extends over 14 amino acids. V was cut by 2 bases and J by 0 bases, with 7 bases left in between. Germline V CDR1 and CDR2: PRHDT, FYEKMQ (reference sequence). CDR3 coding DNA: TGTGCCAGCAGCTTACAACAGATGAACACTGAAGCTTTCTTT. It specifies CASSLQQMNTEAFF.

The V call is TRBV19, the J call TRBJ1-2; no reliable D call. The V and J ends lost 3 bases and 6 bases respectively, with 8 bases between them. CDR1 is LNHDA, CDR2 SQIVND, per germline (reference sequence). This CDR3 has 12 residues. CDR3: CASSMIGDGYTF. The CDR3 coding sequence is TGTGCCAGTAGTATGATCGGGGATGGCTACACCTTC.

The chain joins TRBV20-1 to TRBJ2-7; tentatively, D is TRBD2 (6 bases). Trimming left V 3 bases short and J 6 bases short, with 9 bases between. From germline, CDR1 is DFQATT and CDR2 SNEGSKA (reference sequence). The CDR3 is 11 residues long. The CDR3 sequence is CSASLGGEQYF. CDR3 DNA sequence: TGCAGTGCTAGTTTGGGGGGCGAGCAGTACTTC.

This clone has only one observation. V and J are TRBV19 and TRBJ2-1; TRBD2 aligns across 9 bases. V lost 3 bases and J lost 4; bases outside the gene matches: 7. Looked up from germline, CDR1 is LNHDA and CDR2 is SQIVND (reference sequence). This CDR3 is built from 16 residues. The CDR3 is CASSMGGRAFYNEQFF. For the CDR3, the DNA is TGTGCCAGTAGTATGGGCGGGAGGGCCTTTTACAATGAGCAGTTCTTC.

A few counts support this clone. The chain uses TRBV14 and TRBJ2-7, with 10 bases fitting TRBD1. Trimming removed 4 bases from V and 1 base from J; junction bases left unmatched: 1. This CDR3 is built from 14 residues. CDR1 and CDR2 from the germline V gene are SGHDN and FVKESK. The CDR3 DNA sequence: TGTGCCAGCAGCCGGACAGGGGGTTCCTACGAGCAGTACTTC. Its protein is CASSRTGGSYEQYF.

The V gene is TRBV13, the J gene TRBJ2-3; possible D gene TRBD2, 7 bases. Trimming pared 3 bases from V and 2 bases from J, leaving 15 bases between. The CDR3 has 16 amino acids. Germline V gives CDR1 PRHDT, CDR2 FYEKMQ (reference sequence). The CDR3, as DNA: TGTGCCAGCAGCTTTTTGACGGGGGGCCTCACAGATACGCAGTATTTT. This encodes CASSFLTGGLTDTQYF.

The J gene is TRBJ1-1, the V gene TRBV27; no clear D. The CDR3 has 14 residues. Deletions cut 8 bases from V and 0 bases from J, with 13 bases between. CDR1 is MNHEY and CDR2 is SMNVEV in the germline V gene (reference sequence). The CDR3 spells CASSPGRLNTEAFF. For the CDR3, the DNA is TGTGCCAGCTCACCCGGGCGGTTGAACACTGAAGCTTTCTTT.

The gene calls are TRBV10-1 and TRBJ1-5; unclear D gene. V was pared by 0 bases and J by 4 bases, with 16 bases between. CDR1 is WNHNN, CDR2 SYGVQD, per germline (reference sequence). The CDR3 sequence is 17 residues long. CDR3 coding DNA: TGCGCCAGCAGTGAGTCGAACGGTGTCAGGTCGAATCAGCCCCAGCATTTT. Protein sequence: CASSESNGVRSNQPQHF.

V usage is TRBV5-6 and J usage is TRBJ2-6, with 9 positions matching TRBD1. V lost 4 bases, J lost 0 bases, and 5 bases stayed unmatched. This CDR3 has 17 residues. Germline V gene data show CDR1 as SGHDT and CDR2 as YYEEEE. The CDR3 protein is CASSNRDRASGANVLTF. CDR3 DNA: TGTGCCAGCAGCAATCGGGACAGGGCCTCTGGGGCCAACGTCCTGACTTTC.

This clone appeared a few times. The chain joins TRBV5-6 to TRBJ2-7, with D perhaps matching TRBD2 (6 bases). This CDR3 comprises 14 residues. Trimming took off 1 base at V and 6 bases at J, with 14 bases between the two ends. Germline V gene sequence: CDR1 SGHDT, CDR2 YYEEEE. CDR3 DNA sequence: TGTGCCAGCAGCTTGATAGGGCCGGAGGGCGAGCAGTACTTC. It codes for CASSLIGPEGEQYF.

The J gene is TRBJ2-7, the V gene TRBV5-4; 12 bases agree with TRBD1. The V gene's germline CDR1 is SGHNT and CDR2 YYREEE (reference sequence). This CDR3 is 15 amino acids long. The V segment lost 3 bases and the J segment 3 bases; nucleotides outside the gene matches: 4. CDR3 in DNA: TGTGCCAGCAGCTGGGGGACAGGGGGCATCTACGAGCAGTACTTC. It codes for CASSWGTGGIYEQYF.

The genes are TRBV2 and TRBJ2-3; 7 bases fit TRBD2. Germline values: CDR1 SNHLY, CDR2 FYNNEI. Losses at the gene ends were 7 bases for V and 2 bases for J; bases not matched to a gene: 9. CDR3 length: 15 residues. The CDR3 coding sequence is TGTGCCAGCAACCGGGACTATCCGAACACAGATACGCAGTATTTT. Protein sequence: CASNRDYPNTDTQYF.

The genes are TRBV7-3 and TRBJ2-7; D is undetermined. V lost 2 bases, J lost 6 bases, and 11 bases lay in between. Germline assignment: CDR1 SGHTA and CDR2 FQGTGA. This CDR3 has 13 amino acids. CDR3 DNA: TGTGCCAGCAGCTTAGGGAAGGTTTCCGAGCAGTACTTC. It encodes CASSLGKVSEQYF.